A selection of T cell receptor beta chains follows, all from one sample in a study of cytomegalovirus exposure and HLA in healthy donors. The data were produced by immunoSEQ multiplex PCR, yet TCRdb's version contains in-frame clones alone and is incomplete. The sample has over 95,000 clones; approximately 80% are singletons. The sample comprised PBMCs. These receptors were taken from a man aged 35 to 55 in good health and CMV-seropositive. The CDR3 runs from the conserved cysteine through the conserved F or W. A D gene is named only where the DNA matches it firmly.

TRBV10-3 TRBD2 CAISDGGGKSSTDTQYF
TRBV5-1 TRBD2 CASSFSSGTSGSNEQFF
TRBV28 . CASSLRVTGNTIYF
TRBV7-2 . CASSVILEGDTQYF
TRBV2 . CASSESGSGGYTF
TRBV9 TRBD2 CASSVDLAVTSTDTQYF
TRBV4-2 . CASSQDHTGGFSSPLHF
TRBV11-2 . CASSLGEFPINIQYF
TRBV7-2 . CASARGFSYNSPLHF
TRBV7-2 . CASSLFERDYNEQFF
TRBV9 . CASSVSTAQETQYF
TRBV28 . CASSLSSEQYF
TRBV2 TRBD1 CASSEDRGIGGYGYTF
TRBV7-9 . CASSLGDSEYTDTQYF
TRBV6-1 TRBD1 CASSEYRGTTYEQYF